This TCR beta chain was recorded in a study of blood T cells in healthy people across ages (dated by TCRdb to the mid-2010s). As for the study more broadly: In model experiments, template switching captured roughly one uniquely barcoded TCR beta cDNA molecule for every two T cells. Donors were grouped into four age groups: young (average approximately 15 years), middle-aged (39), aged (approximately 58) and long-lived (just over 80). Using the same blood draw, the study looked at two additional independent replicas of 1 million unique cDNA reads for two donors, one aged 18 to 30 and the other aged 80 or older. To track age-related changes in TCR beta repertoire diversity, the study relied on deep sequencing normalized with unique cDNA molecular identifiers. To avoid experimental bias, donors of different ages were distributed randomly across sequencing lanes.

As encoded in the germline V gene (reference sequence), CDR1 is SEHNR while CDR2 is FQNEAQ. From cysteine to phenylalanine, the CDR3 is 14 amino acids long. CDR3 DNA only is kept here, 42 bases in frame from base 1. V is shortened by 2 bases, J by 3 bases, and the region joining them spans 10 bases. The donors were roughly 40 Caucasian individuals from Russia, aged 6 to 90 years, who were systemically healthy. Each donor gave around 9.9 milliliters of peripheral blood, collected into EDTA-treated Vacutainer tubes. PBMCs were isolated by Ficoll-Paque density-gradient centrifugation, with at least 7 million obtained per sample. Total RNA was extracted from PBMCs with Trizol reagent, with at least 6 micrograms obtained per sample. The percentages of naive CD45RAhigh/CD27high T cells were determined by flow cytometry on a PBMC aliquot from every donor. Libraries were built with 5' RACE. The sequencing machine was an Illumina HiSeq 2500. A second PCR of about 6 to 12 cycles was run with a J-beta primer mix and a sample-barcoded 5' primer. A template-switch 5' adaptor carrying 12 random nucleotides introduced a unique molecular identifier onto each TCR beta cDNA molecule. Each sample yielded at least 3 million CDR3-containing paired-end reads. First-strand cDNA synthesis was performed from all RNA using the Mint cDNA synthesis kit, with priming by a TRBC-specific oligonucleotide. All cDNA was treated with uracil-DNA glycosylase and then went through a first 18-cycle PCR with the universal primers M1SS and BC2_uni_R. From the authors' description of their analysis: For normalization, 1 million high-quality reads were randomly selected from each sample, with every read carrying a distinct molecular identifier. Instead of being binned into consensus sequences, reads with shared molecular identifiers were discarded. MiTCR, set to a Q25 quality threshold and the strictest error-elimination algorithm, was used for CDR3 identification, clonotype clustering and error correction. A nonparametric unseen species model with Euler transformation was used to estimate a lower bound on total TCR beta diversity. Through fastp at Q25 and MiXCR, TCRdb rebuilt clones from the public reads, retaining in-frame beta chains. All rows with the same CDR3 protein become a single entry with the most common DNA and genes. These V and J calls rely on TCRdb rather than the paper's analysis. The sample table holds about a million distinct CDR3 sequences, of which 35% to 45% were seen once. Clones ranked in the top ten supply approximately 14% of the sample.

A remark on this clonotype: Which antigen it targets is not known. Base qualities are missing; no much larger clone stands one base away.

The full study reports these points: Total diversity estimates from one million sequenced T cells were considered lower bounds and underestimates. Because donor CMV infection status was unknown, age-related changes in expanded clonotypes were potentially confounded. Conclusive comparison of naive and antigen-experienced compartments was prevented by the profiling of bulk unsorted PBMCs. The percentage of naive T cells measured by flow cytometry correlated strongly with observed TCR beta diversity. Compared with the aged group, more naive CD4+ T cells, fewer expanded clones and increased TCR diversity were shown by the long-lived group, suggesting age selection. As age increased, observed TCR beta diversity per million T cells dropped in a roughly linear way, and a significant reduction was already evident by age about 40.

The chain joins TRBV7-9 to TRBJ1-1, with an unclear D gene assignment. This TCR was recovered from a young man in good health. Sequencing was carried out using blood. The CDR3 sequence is CASSLMAEDTEAFF. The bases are TGTGCCAGCAGCTTAATGGCAGAAGACACTGAAGCTTTCTTT.